A selection of T cell receptor beta chains follows, all from one sample in a study of blood T cell repertoires in COVID-19. Using immunoSEQ multiplex PCR, the repertoire was profiled, and TCRdb retains in-frame clones only, with some absent. The sample carries 300,000 to 500,000 clones, approximately 85% recorded once. Sample: PBMCs or T cells enriched from blood (not recorded which). The receptors were gathered from a woman in her thirties or forties with acute COVID-19. CDR3s include the opening cysteine and the closing phenylalanine or tryptophan. Each record gives: D gene, V gene, clone size, J gene, CDR3 DNA, CDR3 protein. The D gene is left open where the match is weak. Only part of the rows carry a size: once, few, many, or a class if the clone is expanded.

NA	TRBV19	NA	TRBJ1-5	TGTGCCAGTAGTCCCACAGGAAATAGCAATCAGCCCCAGCATTTT	CASSPTGNSNQPQHF
NA	TRBV3-1/TRBV3-2	once	TRBJ2-7	TGTGCCAGCAGCCAGAACAGGGTTGGCGAGCAGTACTTC	CASSQNRVGEQYF
TRBD2	TRBV5-1	NA	TRBJ2-2	TGCGCCAGCAGCTTGCCCCTAGCGGGGGGAAGGAACACCGGGGAGCTGTTTTTT	CASSLPLAGGRNTGELFF
NA	TRBV7-9	few	TRBJ1-5	TGTGCCAGCAGCTTAGGGGCGGGCGGAGGAAATCAGCCCCAGCATTTT	CASSLGAGGGNQPQHF
TRBD1	TRBV5-4	once	TRBJ2-3	TGTGCCAGCAGCCAAGGGGGCCGAGATACGCAGTATTTT	CASSQGGRDTQYF
NA	TRBV4-1	once	TRBJ1-1	TGCGCCAGCAGCCAAGACCAGTGGAACACTGAAGCTTTCTTT	CASSQDQWNTEAFF
TRBD1	TRBV4-1	NA	TRBJ1-6	TGCGCCAGCAGCCCGAGAAGACCGGGACAGGGGAGTTCACCCCTCCACTTT	CASSPRRPGQGSSPLHF
TRBD1	TRBV10-3	NA	TRBJ1-5	TGTGCCATCAGTGAGCCTATCACAGGGGTGCGGAATCAGCCCCAGCATTTT	CAISEPITGVRNQPQHF
NA	TRBV6-2/TRBV6-3	NA	TRBJ2-7	TGTGCCAGCAGTTACTCGGTCCAGGGAGGTGCCGAGCAGTACTTC	CASSYSVQGGAEQYF
TRBD2	TRBV12-3/TRBV12-4	NA	TRBJ2-7	TGTGCCAGCGCGGGACTAGCTATACACGAGCAGTACTTC	CASAGLAIHEQYF
NA	TRBV5-1	NA	TRBJ1-1	TGCGCCAGCAGCTTGCGGAGCGAGAACACTGAAGCTTTCTTT	CASSLRSENTEAFF
TRBD1	TRBV10-2	NA	TRBJ1-2	TGCGCCAGCAGTGAGTCGCCAAGGGACAGGGGGCAATCGAATGGTGGCTACACCTTC	CASSESPRDRGQSNGGYTF
NA	TRBV7-2	NA	TRBJ2-1	TGTGCCAGCAGGCTTAGGGCGGGAAATGAGCAGTTCTTC	CASRLRAGNEQFF
NA	TRBV5-1	NA	TRBJ1-3	TGCGCCAGCAGCTCACAGGGTCACGGAAACACCATATATTTT	CASSSQGHGNTIYF
NA	TRBV24-1	NA	TRBJ2-3	TGTGCCACCAGTGATTCTGGCCGGGAGCTGTATTTT	CATSDSGRELYF
TRBD1	TRBV30	NA	TRBJ1-2	TGTGCCTGGAGCCCCAGACAGGGGAGAGGCTACACCTTC	CAWSPRQGRGYTF
NA	TRBV30	NA	TRBJ1-4	TGTGCCTGGAGCCCGAACAGGGAAAAACTGTTTTTT	CAWSPNREKLFF
TRBD2	TRBV5-1	NA	TRBJ2-3	TGCGCCAGCAGCTTGGGACTAGCGGAAGATACGCAGTATTTT	CASSLGLAEDTQYF
TRBD2	TRBV5-8	once	TRBJ2-2	TGTGCCAGCAGCTCTAGCGGGGGGGACACCGGGGAGCTGTTTTTT	CASSSSGGDTGELFF
NA	TRBV30	NA	TRBJ1-2	TGTGCCTTTACCCAGGGGCCTAACTATGGCTACACCTTC	CAFTQGPNYGYTF
TRBD2	TRBV15	NA	TRBJ2-3	TGTGCCACCAGCGACCTTGAGCGGGGGGGCACAGATACGCAGTATTTT	CATSDLERGGTDTQYF
NA	TRBV18	NA	TRBJ2-1	TGTGCCAGCTCACCACCGGGCAGCTCTAACGAGCAGTTCTTC	CASSPPGSSNEQFF
NA	TRBV7-9	NA	TRBJ1-5	TGTGCCAGCAGCCCCCGACAGGCCGGGTATCAGCCCCAGCATTTT	CASSPRQAGYQPQHF
TRBD1	TRBV4-2	few	TRBJ2-7	TGTGCCAGCAGCCAGGGACAGGGCTCCTACGAGCAGTACTTC	CASSQGQGSYEQYF
NA	TRBV7-9	NA	TRBJ2-2	TGTGCCAGCAGCTTTCTTGGAGCCATGAACACCGGGGAGCTGTTTTTT	CASSFLGAMNTGELFF
TRBD2	TRBV7-2	NA	TRBJ2-1	TGTGCCAGCAGCTTAGCGCGGGGGGCCGGGTACAATGAGCAGTTCTTC	CASSLARGAGYNEQFF
TRBD1	TRBV6-5	once	TRBJ1-2	TGTGCCAGCTGGGAGGGACAGGCCGTCTATGGCTACACCTTC	CASWEGQAVYGYTF
NA	TRBV2	NA	TRBJ2-7	TGTGCCAGCGTAAGGACAGTTTCGCCAGCCTACGAGCAGTACTTC	CASVRTVSPAYEQYF
NA	TRBV19	NA	TRBJ2-7	TGTGCCAGTAGTGGCGGATTCTACTACGAGCAGTACTTC	CASSGGFYYEQYF
NA	TRBV18	NA	TRBJ1-2	TGTGCCAGCTCACCACCGGCTTGGCCTACAGGATTCTACTATGGCTACACCTTC	CASSPPAWPTGFYYGYTF
NA	TRBV5-6	NA	TRBJ2-5	TGTGCCAGCAGCTTGGGGGCAGGGCCGGGAGAGACCCAGTACTTC	CASSLGAGPGETQYF
TRBD1	TRBV2	NA	TRBJ1-6	TGTGCCAGCAGTGTCAGGACAGGGACCGGGGTCCTCCACTTT	CASSVRTGTGVLHF
NA	TRBV5-1	NA	TRBJ1-2	TGCGCCAGCAGCTCCGGCGGATATGGCTACACCTTC	CASSSGGYGYTF
TRBD1	TRBV15	NA	TRBJ1-1	TGTGCCACCAGCGTGGGACAGTCCCCTGAAGCTTTCTTT	CATSVGQSPEAFF
NA	TRBV20-1	NA	TRBJ2-1	TGCAGTGCCATGGGGGGCAATGAGCAGTTCTTC	CSAMGGNEQFF
TRBD1	TRBV6-2/TRBV6-3	NA	TRBJ1-5	TGTGCCAGCAGTTACGATGTGGGGACAGTTGTTCAGCCCCAGCATTTT	CASSYDVGTVVQPQHF
TRBD1	TRBV19	once	TRBJ1-5	TGTGCCAGTAGGACGAGGACAGGTAGCAATCAGCCCCAGCATTTT	CASRTRTGSNQPQHF
NA	TRBV30	NA	TRBJ1-5	TGTGCCTGGAGTGTTCCAGGGCTTGGCAATCAGCCCCAGCATTTT	CAWSVPGLGNQPQHF
NA	TRBV4-1	NA	TRBJ1-1	TGCGCCAGCAGCCCAAATTGGGTAGGTCAGAGGTACACTGAAGCTTTCTTT	CASSPNWVGQRYTEAFF
TRBD1	TRBV6-1	NA	TRBJ1-2	TGTGCCAGCAGTGACAGGGGGCGCAGAGATGGCTACACCTTC	CASSDRGRRDGYTF
TRBD1	TRBV5-4	NA	TRBJ1-2	TGTGCCAGCAGCAGGACAGGGAATAACTATGGCTACACCTTC	CASSRTGNNYGYTF
NA	TRBV12-3/TRBV12-4	NA	TRBJ1-2	TGTGCCAGCAGTTTCGGTAACTATGGCTACACCTTC	CASSFGNYGYTF
NA	TRBV29-1	NA	TRBJ1-1	TGCAGCGTTGAGGGGATGACAGGATTGAACACTGAAGCTTTCTTT	CSVEGMTGLNTEAFF
NA	TRBV6-6	NA	TRBJ2-1	TGTGCCAGCAGTTACACAGGGGGGGTGCACAATGAGCAGTTCTTC	CASSYTGGVHNEQFF
NA	TRBV12-5	NA	TRBJ1-6	TGTGCTAGTGGTTTGGTACCCGCCGGACTATCCCTCCACTTT	CASGLVPAGLSLHF
NA	TRBV7-8	once	TRBJ2-5	TGTGCCAGCAGCCGGAGGGGGGGGGAGACCCAGTACTTC	CASSRRGGETQYF
TRBD1	TRBV19	NA	TRBJ1-6	TGTGCCAGTAGTGCAGGGACAGGGGGAAATTCACCCCTCCACTTT	CASSAGTGGNSPLHF
NA	TRBV5-8	NA	TRBJ2-1	TGTGCCAGCAGCTTGGGGCGGCCAGCGAGCTCCTACAATGAGCAGTTCTTC	CASSLGRPASSYNEQFF
NA	TRBV24-1	NA	TRBJ2-6	TGTGCCACCAGTGGGGCAGGGGCTGGGGCCAACGTCCTGACTTTC	CATSGAGAGANVLTF